What follows are 14 T cell receptor beta chains derived from one specimen sequenced in a study of blood T cell repertoires in COVID-19 (dated by TCRdb to the early 2020s). To prepare the library, the immunoSEQ multiplex PCR assay was applied. As stored in TCRdb, this immuneACCESS dataset retains in-frame rearrangements with V and J assigned. A fraction of the clones does not appear; measured against another copy, unresolved V genes explain less than half of the discrepancy, and the remainder lacks a known reason. Here the sample has approximately 330,000 clones; 87% occur a single time. Roughly a tenth of the sample goes to the ten largest clones. Sequenced input: peripheral blood. These receptors came from a young man with COVID-19, enrolled during active disease.

The chain joins TRBV19 to TRBJ2-3; 10 nucleotides align to TRBD1. V shed 1 base, J shed 8 bases, and the junction held 3 bases outside the gene matches. The CDR3 extends over 14 amino acids. The germline CDR1 and CDR2 sequences are LNHDA and SQIVND (reference sequence). The DNA for the CDR3 is TGTGCCAGTAGTATAGGGGGACAGGGGCGTACGCAGTATTTT. Translating gives CASSIGGQGRTQYF.

The J gene is TRBJ2-5, the V gene TRBV19, with 7 bases identical to TRBD1. This CDR3 has 16 amino acids. The ends lost 4 bases at V and 1 base at J; junction bases unmatched: 9. Germline V CDR1 and CDR2: LNHDA, SQIVND (reference sequence). CDR3 protein: CASSTPRTGSQETQYF. The CDR3 bases are TGTGCCAGTAGTACCCCCCGGACAGGCAGCCAAGAGACCCAGTACTTC.

With regard to this clone: Other DNA sequences within the sample encode an identical CDR3. The rearrangement joins TRBV19 to TRBJ1-1; D is ambiguous. Trimming cost V 3 bases and J 1 base, with 6 bases left between them. CDR1 and CDR2 from the germline V gene are LNHDA and SQIVND (reference sequence). This CDR3 contains 13 residues. The CDR3 here is CASSIGGNTEAFF. DNA for the CDR3: TGTGCCAGTAGTATCGGAGGGAACACTGAAGCTTTCTTT.

CDR3 residues: CASSYRPDRGNTEAFF. Here the CDR3 DNA reads TGTGCCAGCAGTTACCGGCCGGACAGGGGGAACACTGAAGCTTTCTTT. The chain is built from TRBV6-5 and TRBJ1-1, with 9 positions matching TRBD1. Germline V lookup: CDR1 MNHEY, CDR2 SVGAGI. CDR3 length: 16 residues. V lost 2 bases, J lost 1 base, and 5 bases stayed unmatched.

The chain links TRBV6-6 to TRBJ2-7; TRBD1 aligns across 9 bases. The V gene end was trimmed by 4 bases and the J gene end by 5 bases; junction bases not matched to a gene: 6. Germline CDR1 and CDR2: MNHNY and SVGAGI (reference sequence). There are 14 residues in the CDR3. The CDR3 DNA reads as TGTGCCAGCAGTTGGGGACAGGGAAGTAACGAGCAGTACTTC. Protein: CASSWGQGSNEQYF.

This rearrangement joins TRBV3-1 (or the pseudogene TRBV3-2) to TRBJ2-5; 13 bases are shared with TRBD2. The CDR3 totals 16 residues. V dropped 6 bases and J dropped 5; count of bases not matched to a gene: 9. Looked up from germline, CDR1 is LGHDT and CDR2 is YNNKEL (reference sequence). The CDR3 sequence: CASSLGLAGVGETQYF. DNA of the CDR3: TGTGCCAGCAGTCTCGGACTAGCGGGAGTGGGGGAGACCCAGTACTTC.

In its sample, this clone was seen many times. The chain is built from TRBV5-8 and TRBJ1-1; 8 bases map to TRBD1. CDR3 size: 14 residues. Trimming cost V 4 bases and J 1 base; bases outside gene matches: 3. CDR1 and CDR2 (germline): SGHTS, YDEGEE. The CDR3 nucleotides are TGTGCCAGCAGCACCGGACAGGGGAACACTGAAGCTTTCTTT. Its protein is CASSTGQGNTEAFF.

This clone appeared a few times. V usage is TRBV5-1 and J usage is TRBJ1-4; no definite D call. V lost 4 bases to trimming and J lost 8 bases, with 12 bases between them. Germline CDR1 SGHRS, CDR2 YFSETQ. CDR3 length: 13 residues. CDR3 region: CASSPLTGEKLFF. The CDR3 bases are TGCGCCAGCAGCCCTCTGACGGGAGAAAAACTGTTTTTT.

The J gene is TRBJ1-4, the V gene TRBV27, with 7 bases matching TRBD1. The CDR3 runs to 14 residues. J was trimmed by 0 bases and V by 6 bases; bases with no gene match: 1. The germline gives CDR1 MNHEY, CDR2 SMNVEV (reference sequence). CDR3: CASSGQATNEKLFF. CDR3 bases: TGTGCCAGCAGCGGACAGGCAACTAATGAAAAACTGTTTTTT.

The V gene is TRBV19, the J gene TRBJ1-5, with a tentative D call TRBD1 (6 bases). The CDR3 spans 16 residues. The germline V gene encodes CDR1 LNHDA and CDR2 SQIVND (reference sequence). The germline V and J ends were trimmed by 5 bases and 2 bases, with 16 bases remaining between them. The CDR3 region is CASSPPLRGGNQPQHF. CDR3 nucleotides: TGTGCCAGTAGTCCACCTCTCAGGGGTGGCAATCAGCCCCAGCATTTT.

The rearrangement links TRBV5-5 to TRBJ1-1; possibly TRBD1 for D (5 bases). The CDR3 spans 13 residues. V lost 3 bases to trimming and J lost 6 bases, with 12 bases between them. Germline CDR1 is SGHKS and CDR2 is YYEKEE (reference sequence). CDR3 loop: CASSSLWGAEAFF. In DNA, the CDR3 is TGTGCCAGCAGCTCCCTCTGGGGGGCTGAAGCTTTCTTT.

The V gene is TRBV6-5, the J gene TRBJ2-7, with 10 positions matching TRBD2. Germline CDR1 and CDR2: MNHEY and SVGAGI. This CDR3 comprises 15 residues. V was clipped by 6 bases and J by 3 bases; unmatched bases: 8. CDR3 residues: CASRNPGTSVYEQYF. The CDR3 DNA reads TGTGCCAGCAGAAACCCCGGGACTAGCGTCTACGAGCAGTACTTC.

This clone was counted once. The genes are TRBV19 and TRBJ2-1; TRBD2 matches 9 bases. The length of the CDR3 is 15 residues. The junction had 6 bases not matched to a gene; V was cut back by 4 bases and J by 5 bases. The germline V gene has CDR1 LNHDA and CDR2 SQIVND (reference sequence). CDR3 DNA: TGTGCCAGTAGTAGGTCTAGCGGGGAGAACAATGAGCAGTTCTTC. This sequence encodes CASSRSSGENNEQFF.

This clone has just one count. The chain employs TRBV20-1 and TRBJ2-7; the match to TRBD1 covers 9 bases. This CDR3 comprises 15 residues. Germline V gives CDR1 DFQATT, CDR2 SNEGSKA (reference sequence). V lost 3 bases, J lost 0 bases, and 6 bases stayed unmatched. The CDR3 bases are TGCAGTGCTAGTGCCGGGACAGGGAGCTCCTACGAGCAGTACTTC. It codes for CSASAGTGSSYEQYF.